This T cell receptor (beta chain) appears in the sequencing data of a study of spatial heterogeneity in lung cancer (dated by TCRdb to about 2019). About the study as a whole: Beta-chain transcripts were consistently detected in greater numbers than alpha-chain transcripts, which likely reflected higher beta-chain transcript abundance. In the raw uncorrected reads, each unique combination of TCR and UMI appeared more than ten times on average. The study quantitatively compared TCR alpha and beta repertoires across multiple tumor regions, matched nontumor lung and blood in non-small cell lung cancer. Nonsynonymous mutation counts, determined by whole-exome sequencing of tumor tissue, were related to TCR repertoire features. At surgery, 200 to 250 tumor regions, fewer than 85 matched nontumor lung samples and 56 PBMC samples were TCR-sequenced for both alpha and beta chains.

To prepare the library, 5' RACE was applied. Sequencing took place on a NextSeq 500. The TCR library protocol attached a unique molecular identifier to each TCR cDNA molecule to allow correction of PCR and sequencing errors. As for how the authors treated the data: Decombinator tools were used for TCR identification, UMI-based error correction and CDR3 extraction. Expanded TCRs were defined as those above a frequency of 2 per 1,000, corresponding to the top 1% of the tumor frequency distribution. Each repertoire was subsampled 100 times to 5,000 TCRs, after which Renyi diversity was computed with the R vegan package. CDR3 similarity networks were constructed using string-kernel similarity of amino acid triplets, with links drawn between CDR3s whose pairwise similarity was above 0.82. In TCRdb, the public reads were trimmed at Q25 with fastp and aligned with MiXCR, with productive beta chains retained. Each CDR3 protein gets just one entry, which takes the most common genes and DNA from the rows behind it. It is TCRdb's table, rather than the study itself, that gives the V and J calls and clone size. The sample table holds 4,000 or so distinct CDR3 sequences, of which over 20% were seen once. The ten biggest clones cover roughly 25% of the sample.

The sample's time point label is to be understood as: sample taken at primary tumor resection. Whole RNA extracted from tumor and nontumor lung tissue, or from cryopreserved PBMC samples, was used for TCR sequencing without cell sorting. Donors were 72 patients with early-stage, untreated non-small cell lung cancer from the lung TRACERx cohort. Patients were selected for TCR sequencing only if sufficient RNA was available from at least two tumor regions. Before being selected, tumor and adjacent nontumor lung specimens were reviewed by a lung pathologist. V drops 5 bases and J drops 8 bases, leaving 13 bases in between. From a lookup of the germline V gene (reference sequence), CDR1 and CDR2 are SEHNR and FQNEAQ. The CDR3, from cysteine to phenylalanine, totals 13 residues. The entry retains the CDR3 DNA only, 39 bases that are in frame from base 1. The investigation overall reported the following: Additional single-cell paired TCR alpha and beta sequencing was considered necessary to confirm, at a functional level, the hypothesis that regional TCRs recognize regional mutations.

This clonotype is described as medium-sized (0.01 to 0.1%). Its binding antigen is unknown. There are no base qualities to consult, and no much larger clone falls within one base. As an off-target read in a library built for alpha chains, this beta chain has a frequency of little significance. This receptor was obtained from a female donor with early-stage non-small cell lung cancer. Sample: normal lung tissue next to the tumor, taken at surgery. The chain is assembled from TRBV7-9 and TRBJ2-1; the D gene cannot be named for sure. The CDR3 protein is CASSMARVDEQFF. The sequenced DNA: TGTGCCAGCAGCATGGCTAGGGTCGATGAGCAGTTCTTC.